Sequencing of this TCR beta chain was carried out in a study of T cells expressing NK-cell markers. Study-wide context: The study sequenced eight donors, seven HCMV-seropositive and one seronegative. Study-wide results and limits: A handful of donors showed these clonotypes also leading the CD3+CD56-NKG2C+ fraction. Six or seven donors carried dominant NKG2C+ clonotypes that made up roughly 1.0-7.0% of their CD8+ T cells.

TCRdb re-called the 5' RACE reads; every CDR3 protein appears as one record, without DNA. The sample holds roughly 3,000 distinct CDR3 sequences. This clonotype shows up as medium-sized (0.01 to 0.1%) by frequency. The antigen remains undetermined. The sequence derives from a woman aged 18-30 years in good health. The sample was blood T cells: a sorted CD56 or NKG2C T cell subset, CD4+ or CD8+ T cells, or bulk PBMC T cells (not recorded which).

This CDR3 reads CASSDGTGGNEQFF. The chain uses TRBV6-4 and TRBJ2-1; absent DNA, TCRdb's TRBD1 call cannot be checked. The CDR3 has 14 amino acids. The V gene's germline CDR1 is MRHNA and CDR2 SNTAGT.